The next 14 T cell receptor beta chains were all read from a single sample in a study of cytomegalovirus exposure and HLA in healthy donors. Assay: immunoSEQ multiplex PCR; the TCRdb copy retains only in-frame clones and omits some. The sample has about 260,000 clones; 90% are singletons. Sample: PBMCs. The receptors were gathered from a woman aged 25 to 39 in good health and CMV-seronegative.

V and J are TRBV27 and TRBJ1-5; D possibly corresponds to TRBD1 (5 bases). The CDR3 consists of 15 residues. V was clipped by 5 bases and J by 4 bases, with 15 bases between them. The germline V gene has CDR1 MNHEY and CDR2 SMNVEV (reference sequence). The CDR3: CASSPHTGVNQPQHF. CDR3 nucleotides: TGTGCCAGCAGTCCCCATACGGGGGTGAATCAGCCCCAGCATTTT.

This clone was detected only once. The chain carries TRBV27 and TRBJ2-3, with 11 bases fitting TRBD2. This CDR3 is 16 amino acids long. The V gene end was trimmed by 5 bases and the J gene end by 0 bases; junction bases not matched to a gene: 4. The germline V gene has CDR1 MNHEY and CDR2 SMNVEV (reference sequence). CDR3 bases: TGTGCCAGCAGTCAGACTAGCGGGACTAGCACAGATACGCAGTATTTT. As protein: CASSQTSGTSTDTQYF.

This clone was detected only a few times. The chain recombines TRBV9 with TRBJ2-7; TRBD1 is a possible D gene (6 bases). Trimming left V 4 bases short and J 1 base short, with 9 bases between. Germline CDR1 SGDLS, CDR2 YYNGEE. The CDR3 is 13 residues long. DNA for the CDR3: TGTGCCAGCAGCATTGGACAGTCCTACGAGCAGTACTTC. This encodes CASSIGQSYEQYF.

The CDR3 region has the DNA TGTGCCAGCAGCTTGGTTCCAGGGCTTAGATCTGGGGCCAACGTCCTGACTTTC. It yields the protein CASSLVPGLRSGANVLTF. This rearrangement joins TRBV13 to TRBJ2-6, with D maybe TRBD1 (5 bases). Trimming shortened V by 3 bases and J by 1 base, and 16 bases separated the two germline ends. The length of the CDR3 is 18 residues. Per the germline V gene, CDR1 is PRHDT and CDR2 is FYEKMQ (reference sequence).

This clone was seen a handful of times. This chain connects TRBV20-1 to TRBJ2-1; a weak D match, TRBD2 (5 bases). The germline V and J ends were trimmed by 5 bases and 7 bases, with 9 bases remaining between them. This CDR3 region has 11 residues. CDR1 and CDR2 (germline): DFQATT, SNEGSKA (reference sequence). This CDR3 reads CSALRGNEQFF. The CDR3 nucleotides are TGCAGTGCTCTACGCGGGAATGAGCAGTTCTTC.

This chain links TRBV29-1 with TRBJ1-1; a weak D match, TRBD1 (5 bases). The CDR3 loop spans 15 amino acids. V gave up 8 bases and J gave up 1 base, with 20 bases separating them. CDR1 is SQVTM and CDR2 is ANQGSEA in the germline V gene. This CDR3 reads CSSEVQGETNTEAFF. The DNA for the CDR3 is TGCAGCTCTGAGGTCCAGGGTGAGACGAACACTGAAGCTTTCTTT. Full variable domain (outside the CDR3, taken from reference TRBV29-1 and TRBJ1-1): SAVISQKPSRDICQRGTSLTIQCQVDSQVTMMFWYRQQPGQSLTLIATANQGSEATYESGFVIDKFPISRPNLTFSTLTVSNMSPEDSSIYLCSSEVQGETNTEAFFGQGTRLTVV.

V usage is TRBV11-2 and J usage is TRBJ2-5; D is ambiguous. Trimming removed 1 base from V and 5 bases from J, with 5 bases in between. Germline CDR1 is SGHAT and CDR2 is FQNNGV. CDR3 length equals 12 residues. The CDR3 DNA follows: TGTGCCAGCAGCTTAGGGACGGAGACCCAGTACTTC. Encoded protein: CASSLGTETQYF.

The DNA of the CDR3 is TGTGCCAGCAGCTTCGGCCTTACAAGGACAGATACGCAGTATTTT. Encoded protein: CASSFGLTRTDTQYF. The chain is built from TRBV7-3 and TRBJ2-3; no reliable D call. Germline values: CDR1 SGHTA, CDR2 FQGTGA. This CDR3 spans 15 amino acids. Trimming removed 3 bases from V and 3 bases from J, with 13 bases in between. The full variable domain, in which reference TRBV7-3 and TRBJ2-3 provide the parts outside the CDR3, is GAGVSQTPSNKVTEKGKYVELRCDPISGHTALYWYRQSLGQGPEFLIYFQGTGAADDSGLPNDRFFAVRPEGSVSTLKIQRTERGDSAVYLCASSFGLTRTDTQYFGPGTRLTVL.

This chain links TRBV6-5 with TRBJ2-7, with TRBD1 identical over 7 bases. Germline trimming cut 6 bases from V and 5 bases from J; bases unmatched to any gene: 10. CDR3 length: 14 amino acids. Germline loops: CDR1 MNHEY, CDR2 SVGAGI. The CDR3 bases are TGTGCCAGCAGGTACAAGCAGGGGGTCAACGAGCAGTACTTC. Protein sequence: CASRYKQGVNEQYF.

The chain combines TRBV7-3 with TRBJ2-5, with 9 nucleotides matching TRBD2. CDR1 and CDR2 (germline): SGHTA, FQGTGA. This CDR3 has 14 residues. V shed 4 bases, J shed 3 bases, and the junction held 3 bases outside the gene matches. The CDR3 nucleotides read TGTGCCAGCAGCTCAATAGCGGGAGAAGAGACCCAGTACTTC. Residues: CASSSIAGEETQYF.

CDR3 sequence reads: CSVGDRGSYNEQFF. In DNA form, the CDR3 reads TGCAGCGTTGGGGATCGGGGGTCCTACAATGAGCAGTTCTTC. This rearrangement joins TRBV29-1 to TRBJ2-1; D might be TRBD2 (6 bases). The CDR3 is made up of 14 amino acids. Germline CDR1 reads SQVTM; CDR2 reads ANQGSEA. With 4 bases removed from V and 1 base from J, the gap between germline ends came to 11 bases.

The rearrangement links TRBV28 to TRBJ1-5, with no clear D. The germline CDR1 and CDR2 sequences are MDHEN and SYDVKM. The V and J ends lost 4 bases and 5 bases respectively, with 12 bases between them. This CDR3 has 14 amino acids. This CDR3 is CASSYFSGDQPQHF. DNA of the CDR3: TGTGCCAGCAGTTACTTCTCCGGGGATCAGCCCCAGCATTTT. Variable domain in full (rest from reference TRBV28 and TRBJ1-5): DVKVTQSSRYLVKRTGEKVFLECVQDMDHENMFWYRQDPGLGLRLIYFSYDVKMKEKGDIPEGYSVSREKKERFSLILESASTNQTSMYLCASSYFSGDQPQHFGDGTRLSIL.

The genes are TRBV28 and TRBJ2-5, with D perhaps matching TRBD2 (6 bases). V was clipped by 10 bases and J by 4 bases, with 19 bases between them. The CDR3 totals 14 residues. The germline V gene encodes CDR1 MDHEN and CDR2 SYDVKM. CDR3 bases: TGTGCCACCCGCGAGAGGGGAGGAGGAGAGACCCAGTACTTC. As protein: CATRERGGGETQYF.

The rearrangement joins TRBV6-1 to TRBJ2-1; D is undetermined. V was shortened by 6 bases and J by 6 bases, with 12 bases between the two germline ends. Germline V gene data show CDR1 as MNHNS and CDR2 as SASEGT. The CDR3 extends over 13 amino acids. The CDR3 DNA reads TGTGCCAGCAGCCTGATCCCACCCAATGAGCAGTTCTTC. Protein product: CASSLIPPNEQFF.